The present T cell receptor (beta chain) was sequenced within a study of T cell clonality in common variable immunodeficiency. There are 11 residues in the CDR3. Trimming stripped 5 bases from V and 2 bases from J, with 7 bases between. Germline values: CDR1 SQVTM, CDR2 ANQGSEA. Method: immunoSEQ multiplex PCR; TCRdb's copy keeps in-frame clones and lacks some. The sample is made up of roughly 79,000 clones, none counted only once. Study-wide results and limits: CVID subjects had higher TCRbeta clonality than healthy controls, most marked in about a third. T cell subpopulation sequencing would be needed to explain CVID clonality.

This clone was counted many times. Its specificity is not known. With the read ending 3 residues before the CDR3 end, the germline J gene is used to fill in that end. Sequencing input: peripheral blood mononuclear cells. The clonotype comes from a person aged 18-70 years in good health. The J gene is TRBJ2-7, the V gene TRBV29-1, with TRBD1 as a possible D gene (6 bases). Incomplete CDR3 DNA: TGCAGCGTTACAGGGACCTACGAG. This encodes CSVTGTYE. The entire CDR3 protein reads CSVTGTYEQYF.